One T cell receptor beta chain is described in this entry. The target antigen is unknown. From germline, CDR1 is MNHEY and CDR2 SMNVEV (reference sequence). The CDR3 spans 15 residues. V was pared by 3 bases and J by 4 bases, with 4 bases of the junction left unmatched. This specimen belongs to a study of Ad26.COV2.S vaccination and SARS-CoV-2 variants. On the study more broadly: By the intramuscular route, Ad26.COV2.S was given once, or twice 56 days apart. Study-level findings and limits: Higher spike-specific TCR breadth was found in vaccine recipients than in placebo recipients. Comparable non-spike TCR breadth was observed in vaccine and placebo recipients.

Treatment meaning: some 19 received Ad26.COV2.S at low or high dose, single or two shots; about five received placebo; per-sample allocation not given. Following the first vaccine or placebo injection, samples were taken on day 63. Wuhan-strain SARS-CoV-2 spike was expressed by the Ad26 vector that made up the vaccine. The data were produced by immunoSEQ multiplex PCR, yet TCRdb's version contains in-frame clones alone and is incomplete. The profile shows about 420,000 clones, approximately 88% of them singletons. Here the sequenced sample was peripheral blood, taken in a trial of Ad26.COV2.S vaccine versus placebo. This sequence was found in a person between 18 and 65 years old who received the Ad26.COV2.S COVID-19 vaccine or a placebo. V usage is TRBV27 and J usage is TRBJ2-2, with 8 bases matching TRBD1. CDR3 residues: CASSFGTGSTGELFF. Here the CDR3 DNA reads TGTGCCAGCAGTTTTGGGACAGGCTCCACCGGGGAGCTGTTTTTT.